This TCR beta chain was identified during a study of vaccination effects on CD4 cells after COVID-19. In the case of this clone: Its antigen is unidentified.

Germline V gene data show CDR1 as MGHDK and CDR2 as SYGVNS. The CDR3 runs to 15 residues. Trimming took 7 bases from V and 4 from J, leaving 19 bases between them. Measured with immunoSEQ multiplex PCR; TCRdb has only the in-frame clones, and not every one. This table has under 50,000 clones, approximately 84% appearing once. Study-wide findings and caveats: Whether induced by infection or by vaccine, clones showed marked clonal contraction late after vaccination. Of the vaccine-induced clones from healthy vaccinees, merely 1 of 255 recognized common cold coronaviruses as well.

Expansion of antigen-specific CD4+ T cells with viral peptide pools was carried out by the ViraFEST assay before sequencing. Scientists isolated CD4+ T cells after a roughly ten-day culture period ended. Two-dose BNT162b2 or mRNA-1273 vaccination was given to participants. All vaccine recipients tested negative for nucleocapsid antibodies and had never contracted SARS-CoV-2 infection. On both days 3 and 7, half of the culture medium was replaced with IL-2 medium. The starting material was CD4+ T cells from PBMCs cultured with HCoV-NL63 spike peptides, obtained after COVID-19 vaccination. The sequence was obtained from a human donor who received a COVID-19 vaccine. Some clones in this sample may be carry-over from other donors' samples. The chain joins TRBV25-1 to TRBJ1-2; D possibly corresponds to TRBD1 (6 bases). The CDR3 DNA follows: TGTGCCAGCACCCAAGGGGGAGGCGAGAGCTATGGCTACACCTTC. It is translated as CASTQGGGESYGYTF.